This T cell receptor (beta chain) appears in the sequencing data of a study of T cells in localized non-small cell lung cancer. The protocol was immunoSEQ multiplex PCR, while the TCRdb copy is restricted to in-frame clones and leaves out a portion. The profile shows around 140,000 clones, 70% to 90% of them singletons. The CDR3 contains 15 residues. The V gene end was trimmed by 7 bases and the J gene end by 7 bases; junction bases not matched to a gene: 13. Germline assignment: CDR1 SEHNR and CDR2 FQNEAQ (reference sequence). The chain links TRBV7-9 to TRBJ2-1; 7 nucleotides agree with TRBD2. The sequencing used peripheral blood, collected before any cancer treatment. This TCR was recovered from a female donor aged 60 or older with stage I lung adenocarcinoma. The CDR3 loop is CASTPGGRIGNEQFF. The CDR3 nucleotides are TGTGCCAGCACCCCGGGGGGTCGAATAGGGAATGAGCAGTTCTTC.